One and the same sample provided the 27 T cell receptor beta chains below, sequenced in a study of OX40 agonist ivuxolimab in advanced cancers. Using immunoSEQ multiplex PCR, the repertoire was profiled, and TCRdb retains in-frame clones only, with some absent. Of roughly 25,000 clones in the sample, 75% to 80% are singletons; the top ten hold around 20%. The sequencing here drew on CD4+ or CD8+ T cells sorted from blood, taken in a trial of the OX40 agonist ivuxolimab. These receptors came from an adult with an advanced solid tumor such as melanoma, head and neck, liver or kidney cancer.

This clone has a handful of counts. This chain connects TRBV5-6 to TRBJ1-1; tentatively, D is TRBD1 (6 bases). The germline V and J ends were trimmed by 2 bases and 9 bases, with 20 bases remaining between them. CDR3 length: 15 residues. CDR1 is SGHDT, CDR2 YYEEEE, per germline. The CDR3 spells CASSFTGSRVLQAFF. Written as DNA, the CDR3 is TGTGCCAGCAGCTTCACAGGGTCGAGAGTGCTACAAGCTTTCTTT.

The V gene is TRBV10-1, the J gene TRBJ2-3; the match to TRBD2 covers 7 bases. Unmatched junction bases numbered 1, after V lost 2 bases and J lost 2 bases. The CDR3 totals 14 residues. CDR1 is WNHNN and CDR2 is SYGVQD in the germline V gene (reference sequence). CDR3 DNA: TGCGCCAGCAGTGAGGCGGGGGTCACAGATACGCAGTATTTT. This encodes CASSEAGVTDTQYF.

V and J are TRBV18 and TRBJ2-5, with D hard to call. In germline, CDR1 is KGHSH, CDR2 LQKENI. The CDR3 is 12 amino acids. V was cut by 0 bases and J by 2 bases, with 1 base left in between. CDR3 coding DNA: TGTGCCAGCTCACCACCGCAAGAGACCCAGTACTTC. Its translation is CASSPPQETQYF.

The rearrangement joins TRBV6-1 to TRBJ1-4, with unresolved D. V shed 0 bases and J shed 10 bases, with 9 bases lying between them. The germline V gene has CDR1 MNHNS and CDR2 SASEGT. The length of the CDR3 is 13 residues. The DNA of the CDR3 is TGTGCCAGCAGTGAAGCGGCAGGTGGAAAACTGTTTTTT. Amino acids: CASSEAAGGKLFF.

This chain joins TRBV5-4 and TRBJ2-5; TRBD2 aligns across 8 bases. V lost 4 bases to trimming and J lost 2 bases; unmatched junction nucleotides: 7. The CDR3 is made up of 15 amino acids. Germline CDR1 is SGHNT and CDR2 is YYREEE (reference sequence). The CDR3 DNA reads TGTGCCAGCAGCGCGGTAACTAGCGGTCAAGAGACCCAGTACTTC. This codes for CASSAVTSGQETQYF.

The chain links TRBV4-2 to TRBJ1-1; 9 nucleotides line up with TRBD1. CDR3 size: 14 residues. Looked up from germline, CDR1 is LGHNA and CDR2 is YNFKEQ. V dropped 5 bases and J dropped 3; count of bases not matched to a gene: 4. The CDR3 nucleotides are TGTGCCAGCAGCAGGACAGGGGAAGACACTGAAGCTTTCTTT. Protein: CASSRTGEDTEAFF.

This clone was counted only a few times. The V gene is TRBV18, the J gene TRBJ2-7; D not resolved. Trimming took off 3 bases at V and 2 bases at J, with 14 bases between the two ends. Germline CDR1 reads KGHSH; CDR2 reads LQKENI. The CDR3 runs 15 residues. DNA of the CDR3: TGTGCCAGCTCACCGGGGAAGGGCCCCACCTACGAGCAGTACTTC. Its translation is CASSPGKGPTYEQYF.

In this sample, this clone turned up a few times. The J gene is TRBJ2-2, the V gene TRBV9, with 9 nucleotides matching TRBD1. The CDR3 is made up of 14 amino acids. Germline CDR1 reads SGDLS; CDR2 reads YYNGEE. V trimming: 4 bases; J trimming: 4 bases; junction bases outside the gene matches: 2. CDR3 nucleotide sequence: TGTGCCAGCAGCCTGGGACAGGGCACCGGGGAGCTGTTTTTT. Protein product: CASSLGQGTGELFF.

The gene calls are TRBV4-1 and TRBJ2-7; D gene uncertain. The ends were cut back, 6 bases at V and 1 base at J, with 13 bases in the middle. Germline lookup yields CDR1 MGHRA and CDR2 YSYEKL. The CDR3 contains 14 residues. Here the CDR3 reads CASRPRVGSYEQYF. The DNA of the CDR3 is TGCGCCAGCAGGCCTCGGGTGGGATCCTACGAGCAGTACTTC.

J is TRBJ1-1 and V is TRBV4-2, with 8 bases that match TRBD1. J was trimmed by 4 bases and V by 5 bases; bases with no gene match: 12. The CDR3 totals 16 residues. The V gene's germline CDR1 is LGHNA and CDR2 YNFKEQ. The CDR3 DNA follows: TGTGCCAGCAGCTCTGACAGGGGTGGAAGGGGCACTGAAGCTTTCTTT. Translating it yields CASSSDRGGRGTEAFF.

The chain combines TRBV5-1 with TRBJ2-6; no firm D call. V lost 0 bases and J 2 bases, leaving 6 bases between the germline ends. This CDR3 contains 15 residues. The germline gives CDR1 SGHRS, CDR2 YFSETQ. As DNA, the CDR3 is TGCGCCAGCAGCTTGGATGGGGCTGGGGCCAACGTCCTGACTTTC. Protein: CASSLDGAGANVLTF. Looking up the rest from reference TRBV5-1 and TRBJ2-6 gives the full variable domain: KAGVTQTPRYLIKTRGQQVTLSCSPISGHRSVSWYQQTPGQGLQFLFEYFSETQRNKGNFPGRFSGRQFSNSRSEMNVSTLELGDSALYLCASSLDGAGANVLTFGAGSRLTVL.

This chain links TRBV18 with TRBJ2-7; D unresolved. V was trimmed by 2 bases and J by 3 bases, leaving 8 bases between them. Germline V gene lookup returns CDR1 KGHSH and CDR2 LQKENI. This CDR3 comprises 13 residues. As DNA, the CDR3 is TGTGCCAGCTCACCAGTACTCAACTACGAGCAGTACTTC. As protein: CASSPVLNYEQYF.

The chain combines TRBV6-6 with TRBJ1-2; 8 bases align to TRBD1. The CDR3 sequence is 14 residues long. Germline V gene lookup returns CDR1 MNHNY and CDR2 SVGAGI (reference sequence). J was trimmed by 5 bases and V by 6 bases; bases with no gene match: 8. The CDR3 reads CASSLPGQEYGYTF. CDR3 nucleotides: TGTGCCAGCAGCCTCCCGGGACAGGAGTATGGCTACACCTTC.

The chain links TRBV5-5 to TRBJ1-1; D gene uncertain. The V gene lost 1 base and the J gene lost 1 base, with 5 bases spanning the gap. From germline, CDR1 is SGHKS and CDR2 YYEKEE (reference sequence). The CDR3 extends over 13 amino acids. CDR3 sequence: CASSLYENTEAFF. CDR3 DNA: TGTGCCAGCAGCTTGTACGAGAACACTGAAGCTTTCTTT.

The chain links TRBV7-8 to TRBJ2-3, with 8 bases that match TRBD2. Per germline, CDR1 SGHVS and CDR2 FQNEAQ. This CDR3 is built from 13 residues. V dropped 6 bases and J dropped 4; count of bases not matched to a gene: 3. CDR3 protein: CASRTSVADTQYF. The CDR3 nucleotides read TGTGCCAGCAGGACTAGCGTGGCAGATACGCAGTATTTT.

The rearrangement joins TRBV25-1 to TRBJ1-2; 7 nucleotides agree with TRBD1. Unmatched junction bases numbered 7, after V lost 8 bases and J lost 4 bases. From germline, CDR1 is MGHDK and CDR2 SYGVNS. This CDR3 is 13 amino acids long. This chain's CDR3 is CASSPDRVYGYTF. The CDR3, as DNA: TGTGCCAGCTCCCCCGACAGGGTCTATGGCTACACCTTC.

The sample holds a few counts of this clone. The genes are TRBV5-1 and TRBJ1-1, with D possibly being TRBD1 (6 bases). CDR1 is SGHRS, CDR2 YFSETQ, per germline. The V end was cut by 0 bases, the J end by 3 bases, with 9 bases between. This CDR3 spans 14 amino acids. The CDR3 DNA follows: TGCGCCAGCAGCTTGGACACAGGGTACACTGAAGCTTTCTTT. It translates to CASSLDTGYTEAFF.

This rearrangement joins TRBV11-2 to TRBJ1-6; D unresolved. The CDR3 spans 17 residues. Trimming shortened V by 3 bases and J by 0 bases, and 12 bases separated the two germline ends. CDR1 is SGHAT and CDR2 is FQNNGV in the germline V gene. In DNA form, the CDR3 reads TGTGCCAGCAGCTTCGCGGGCTCGAGCTCCTATAATTCACCCCTCCACTTT. Protein: CASSFAGSSSYNSPLHF.

The chain has TRBV30 and TRBJ2-7; D gene unclear. Between the trimmed V and J ends, which lost 7 bases and 5 bases, there was a span of 21 bases. The CDR3 has 14 residues. CDR1 is GTSNPN and CDR2 is SVGIG in the germline V gene (reference sequence). The CDR3 spells CAYKPPSGSNEQYF. The DNA of the CDR3 is TGTGCCTACAAGCCCCCATCGGGTTCTAACGAGCAGTACTTC. Together with reference TRBV30 and TRBJ2-7, the CDR3 gives the full variable domain: SQTIHQWPATLVQPVGSPLSLECTVEGTSNPNLYWYRQAAGRGLQLLFYSVGIGQISSEVPQNLSASRPQDRQFILSSKKLLLSDSGFYLCAYKPPSGSNEQYFGPGTRLTVT.

In this sample, this clone turned up once. The V and J genes are TRBV14 and TRBJ1-2, with D possibly matching TRBD1 (5 bases). The germline CDR1 and CDR2 sequences are SGHDN and FVKESK. Trimming removed 0 bases at V and 5 bases at J, with 13 bases between. This CDR3 region has 15 residues. DNA for the CDR3: TGTGCCAGCAGCCAAGATGGCAGGGACGGATATGGCTACACCTTC. Translated: CASSQDGRDGYGYTF.

CDR3: CASSLVPSGRAEQFF. The CDR3 nucleotides are TGCGCCAGCAGCTTGGTTCCTAGCGGGAGGGCGGAGCAGTTCTTC. V is TRBV5-1 and J is TRBJ2-1; the match to TRBD2 covers 12 bases. Germline V lookup: CDR1 SGHRS, CDR2 YFSETQ. Trimming removed 0 bases from V and 10 bases from J; junction bases left unmatched: 5. The CDR3 spans 15 residues.

The rearrangement uses TRBV5-6 and TRBJ2-2, with 8 bases aligning to TRBD1. Germline V CDR1 and CDR2: SGHDT, YYEEEE. The ends lost 5 bases at V and 0 bases at J; junction bases unmatched: 0. This CDR3 comprises 14 residues. CDR3 nucleotides: TGTGCCAGCAGACAGGGGGCGAACACCGGGGAGCTGTTTTTT. Translating it yields CASRQGANTGELFF.

The chain employs TRBV28 and TRBJ2-3; 9 nucleotides align to TRBD2. Germline V lookup: CDR1 MDHEN, CDR2 SYDVKM. The CDR3 loop spans 15 amino acids. V shed 7 bases, J shed 5 bases, and the junction held 10 bases outside the gene matches. The CDR3 here is CASIVSGSSGDTQYF. CDR3 bases: TGTGCCAGCATCGTTAGCGGGAGTTCGGGAGATACGCAGTATTTT.

This clone has only a few counts. The chain uses TRBV9 and TRBJ1-2; 8 nucleotides match TRBD1. Germline values: CDR1 SGDLS, CDR2 YYNGEE. CDR3 length: 15 residues. The V gene end was trimmed by 0 bases and the J gene end by 5 bases; junction bases not matched to a gene: 6. Here the CDR3 DNA reads TGTGCCAGCAGCGTAGATGGCAGGGGGCCGTATGGCTACACCTTC. It is translated as CASSVDGRGPYGYTF.

To note about this clone: One end of the junction does not line up with germline, which may come from a read error. J is TRBJ2-7 and V is TRBV30; 8 bases fit TRBD1. The CDR3 is made up of 15 amino acids. Germline V gives CDR1 GTSNPN, CDR2 SVGIG (reference sequence). Written as DNA, the CDR3 is TGTGCCCGGAGCCTCGGACAGGGAAGGCGCCACGAGCAGTACTTC. Residues: CARSLGQGRRHEQYF.

CDR3 region: CASSQGRVPNYGYTF. The CDR3 DNA sequence: TGTGCCAGCAGCCAAGGAAGGGTCCCTAACTATGGCTACACCTTC. This chain links TRBV14 with TRBJ1-2; D is uncertain. The germline CDR1 and CDR2 sequences are SGHDN and FVKESK. Trimming removed 1 base from V and 0 bases from J, with 9 bases in between. This CDR3 comprises 15 residues.

This sequence joins TRBV7-9 and TRBJ2-1, with D maybe TRBD1 (5 bases). V was shortened by 5 bases and J by 4 bases, with 12 bases between the two germline ends. Germline V CDR1 and CDR2: SEHNR, FQNEAQ (reference sequence). This CDR3 has 14 residues. The CDR3 coding sequence is TGTGCCAGCAGCCAGACGACAGTATACAATGAGCAGTTCTTC. Amino acids: CASSQTTVYNEQFF.